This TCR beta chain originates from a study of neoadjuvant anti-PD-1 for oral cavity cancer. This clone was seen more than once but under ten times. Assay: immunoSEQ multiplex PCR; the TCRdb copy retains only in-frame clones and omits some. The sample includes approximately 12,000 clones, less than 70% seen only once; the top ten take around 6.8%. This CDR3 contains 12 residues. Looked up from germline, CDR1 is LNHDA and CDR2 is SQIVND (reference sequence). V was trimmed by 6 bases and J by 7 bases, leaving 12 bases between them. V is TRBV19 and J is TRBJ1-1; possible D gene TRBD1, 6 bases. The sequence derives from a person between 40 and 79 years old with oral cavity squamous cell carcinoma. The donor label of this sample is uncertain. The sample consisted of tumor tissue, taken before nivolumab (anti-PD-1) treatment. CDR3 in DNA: TGTGCCAGTAGAGGAACAGGGTTTGAAGCTTTCTTT. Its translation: CASRGTGFEAFF.